The 4 T cell receptor beta chains reported below all come from one sample, sequenced in a study of PD-L1 blockade in urothelial cancer. Profiling relied on immunoSEQ multiplex PCR, and the TCRdb table lists in-frame clones only, not all of them. The sample has about 90,000 clones; approximately 91% are singletons. The source was PBMCs, collected around atezolizumab (anti-PD-L1) treatment. The source is a man in his sixties with urothelial cancer.

The V gene is TRBV9, the J gene TRBJ1-1; 10 bases match TRBD1. CDR3 length equals 13 residues. With 0 bases clipped from V and 10 bases from J, the junction kept 3 bases outside the gene matches. CDR1 is SGDLS, CDR2 YYNGEE, per germline. CDR3 amino acids: CASSVGGQGRAFF. CDR3 DNA: TGTGCCAGCAGCGTAGGGGGACAGGGGAGAGCTTTCTTT. The variable domain in full, completed from reference TRBV9 and TRBJ1-1, reads DSGVTQTPKHLITATGQRVTLRCSPRSGDLSVYWYQQSLDQGLQFLIQYYNGEERAKGNILERFSAQQFPDLHSELNLSSLELGDSALYFCASSVGGQGRAFFGQGTRLTVV.

The chain carries TRBV7-6 and TRBJ1-5; 7 nucleotides line up with TRBD1. CDR3 length equals 13 residues. The trim removed 3 bases at V and 7 bases at J, leaving 3 bases unmatched. The germline gives CDR1 SGHVS, CDR2 FNYEAQ. CDR3 protein: CASSFDRDQPQHF. Here the CDR3 DNA reads TGTGCCAGCAGCTTTGACAGGGACCAGCCCCAGCATTTT.

The chain employs TRBV7-3 and TRBJ2-1, with D perhaps TRBD2 (5 bases). Trimming stripped 1 base from V and 5 bases from J, with 18 bases between. This CDR3 has 17 amino acids. CDR1 and CDR2 from the germline V gene are SGHTA and FQGTGA. CDR3 protein: CASSLRVRASTDNEQFF. In DNA, the CDR3 is TGTGCCAGCAGCTTAAGGGTTCGGGCTAGCACAGACAATGAGCAGTTCTTC.

This clone was recorded once. The CDR3 region is CASSLGQGLYEQYF. The DNA of the CDR3 is TGTGCCAGCAGCTTGGGACAGGGCCTCTACGAGCAGTACTTC. V is TRBV5-8 and J is TRBJ2-7; 7 bases agree with TRBD1. Trimming at V came to 0 bases and at J to 3 bases, leaving 3 bases not matched to a gene. Germline loops: CDR1 SGHTS, CDR2 YDEGEE. The length of the CDR3 is 14 residues.